This paragraph covers one TCR beta chain sequence. Runs used v3.0 of the immunoSEQ assay and were done at survey level. The assay was immunoSEQ multiplex PCR, and TCRdb's table has in-frame clones only and misses some. The table has nearly 20,000 clones, about 80% seen once. Germline lookup yields CDR1 LNHDA and CDR2 SQIVND (reference sequence). The V segment lost 3 bases and the J segment 5 bases; nucleotides outside the gene matches: 4. The CDR3 covers 15 residues. This specimen belongs to a study of long-term antiretroviral therapy in people with HIV. Sample: unsorted PBMCs, taken 0.2 years after starting antiretroviral therapy. This chain joins TRBV19 and TRBJ1-2; 12 bases match TRBD1. This clonotype was obtained from a woman aged 40-49 years with HIV. CDR3 sequence (DNA): TGTGCCAGTAGTATGGGACAGGGGGCCTCTTATGGCTACACCTTC. Translation: CASSMGQGASYGYTF.